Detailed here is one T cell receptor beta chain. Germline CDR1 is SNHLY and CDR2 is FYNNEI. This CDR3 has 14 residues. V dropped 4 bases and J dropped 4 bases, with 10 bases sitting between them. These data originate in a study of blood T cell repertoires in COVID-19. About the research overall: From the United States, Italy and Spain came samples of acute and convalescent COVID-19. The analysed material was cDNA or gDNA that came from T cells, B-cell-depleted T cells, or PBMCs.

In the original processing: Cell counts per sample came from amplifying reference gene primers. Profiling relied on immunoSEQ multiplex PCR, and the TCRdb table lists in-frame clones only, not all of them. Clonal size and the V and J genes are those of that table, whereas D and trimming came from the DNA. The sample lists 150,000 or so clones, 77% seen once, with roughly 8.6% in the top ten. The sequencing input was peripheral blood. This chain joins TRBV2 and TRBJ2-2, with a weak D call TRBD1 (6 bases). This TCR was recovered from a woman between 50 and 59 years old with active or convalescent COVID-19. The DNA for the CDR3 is TGTGCCAGCAGTGCAGGGGCCGGCACCGGGGAGCTGTTTTTT. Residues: CASSAGAGTGELFF.